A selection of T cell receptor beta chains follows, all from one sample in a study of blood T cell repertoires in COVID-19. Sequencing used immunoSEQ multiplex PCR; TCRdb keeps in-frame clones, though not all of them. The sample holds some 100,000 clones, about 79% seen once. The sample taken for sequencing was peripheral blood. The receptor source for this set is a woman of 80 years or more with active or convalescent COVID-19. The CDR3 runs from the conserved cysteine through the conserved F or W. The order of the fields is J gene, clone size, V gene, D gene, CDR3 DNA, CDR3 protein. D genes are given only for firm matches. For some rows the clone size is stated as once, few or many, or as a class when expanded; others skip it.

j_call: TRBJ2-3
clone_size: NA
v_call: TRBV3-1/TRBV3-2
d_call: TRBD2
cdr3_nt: TGTGCCAGCAGCCAAGACATTCCGGGACTAGGACTACGCACAGATACGCAGTATTTT
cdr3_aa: CASSQDIPGLGLRTDTQYF

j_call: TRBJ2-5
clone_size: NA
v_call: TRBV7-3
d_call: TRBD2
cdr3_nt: TGTGCCAGCAGCCAGAAGGGGACTAGTGGGCAAGAGACCCAGTACTTC
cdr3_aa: CASSQKGTSGQETQYF

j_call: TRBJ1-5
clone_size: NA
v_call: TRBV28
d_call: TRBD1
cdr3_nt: TGTGCCAGCAGGAGCCGGGACAGGGATTACCAGCCCCAGCATTTT
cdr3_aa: CASRSRDRDYQPQHF

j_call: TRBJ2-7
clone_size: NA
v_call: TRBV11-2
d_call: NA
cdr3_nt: TGTGCCAGCAGCTTAGTACAGGGCTCCTACGAGCAGTACTTC
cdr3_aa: CASSLVQGSYEQYF

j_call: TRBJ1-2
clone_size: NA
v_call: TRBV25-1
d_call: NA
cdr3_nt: TGTGCCAGCAGCGGAGCGGGGGGCCTCGGCTACACCTTC
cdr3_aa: CASSGAGGLGYTF

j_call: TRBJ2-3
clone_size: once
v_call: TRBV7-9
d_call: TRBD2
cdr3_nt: TGTGCCAGCAGCTTAAGGCTAGCGGGGACCACAGATACGCAGTATTTT
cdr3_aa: CASSLRLAGTTDTQYF

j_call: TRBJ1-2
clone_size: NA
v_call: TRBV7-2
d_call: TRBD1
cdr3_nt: TGTGCCAGCAGCTCGAGACAGGGGATAACTGGCTACACCTTC
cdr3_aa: CASSSRQGITGYTF

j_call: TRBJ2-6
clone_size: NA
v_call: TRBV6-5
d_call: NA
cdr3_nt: TGTGCCAGCAGTAGACGGGGTGGGGCCAACGTCCTGACTTTC
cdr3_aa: CASSRRGGANVLTF

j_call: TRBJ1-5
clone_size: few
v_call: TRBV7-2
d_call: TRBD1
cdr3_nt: TGTGCCAGCAGCCCTGGACAGGTCTATCAGCCCCAGCATTTT
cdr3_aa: CASSPGQVYQPQHF

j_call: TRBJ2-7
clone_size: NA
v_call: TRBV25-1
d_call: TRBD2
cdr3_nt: TGTGCCAGCAGCCAACTAGCGGGAGCGTCGTCACAGTACTTC
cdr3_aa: CASSQLAGASSQYF

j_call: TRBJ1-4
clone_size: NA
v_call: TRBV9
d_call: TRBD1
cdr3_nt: TGTGCCAGCAGCGAAGGGACAGGGGAATATGAAAAACTGTTTTTT
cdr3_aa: CASSEGTGEYEKLFF

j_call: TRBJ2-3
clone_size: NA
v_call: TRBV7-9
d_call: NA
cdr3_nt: TGTGCCAGCAGACTAGGGTGGTTAGGAGATACGCAGTATTTT
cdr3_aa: CASRLGWLGDTQYF

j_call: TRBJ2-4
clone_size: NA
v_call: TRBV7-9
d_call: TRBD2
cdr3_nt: TGTGCCAGCAGCACGCCTCCCTCTAGCGGGAGGGGTGCCAAAAACATTCAGTACTTC
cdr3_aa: CASSTPPSSGRGAKNIQYF

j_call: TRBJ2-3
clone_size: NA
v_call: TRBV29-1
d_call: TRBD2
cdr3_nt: TGCAGCGTTGGATTTTCGGGGGGAGTTTCAGATACGCAGTATTTT
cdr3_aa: CSVGFSGGVSDTQYF

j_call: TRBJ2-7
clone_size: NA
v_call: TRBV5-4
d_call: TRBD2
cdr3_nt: TGTGCCAGCAGCCCGGGGACTAGCGGGAGGGCCGCGCAGTACTTC
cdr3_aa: CASSPGTSGRAAQYF

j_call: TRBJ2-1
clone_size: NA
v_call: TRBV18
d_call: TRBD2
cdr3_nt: TGTGCCAGCTCACCACCGCCAGCGGGAGTCTACAATGAGCAGTTCTTC
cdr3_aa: CASSPPPAGVYNEQFF

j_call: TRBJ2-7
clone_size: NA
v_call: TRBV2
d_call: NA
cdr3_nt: TGTGCCAGCATGGGGACACCCTTGGGTGAGCAGTACTTC
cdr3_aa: CASMGTPLGEQYF

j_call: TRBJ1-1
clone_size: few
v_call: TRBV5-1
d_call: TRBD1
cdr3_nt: TGCGCCAGCAGCTCAGGGACAGGGAACACTGAAGCTTTCTTT
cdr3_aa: CASSSGTGNTEAFF

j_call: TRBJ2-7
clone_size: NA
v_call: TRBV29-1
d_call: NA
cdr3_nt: TGCAGCGTTGCACAGAACTACGAGCAGTACTTC
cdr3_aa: CSVAQNYEQYF

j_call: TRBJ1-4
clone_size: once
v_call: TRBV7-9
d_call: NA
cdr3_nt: TGTGCCAGCAGCGCGGCGCGGGAAGACATATCCGAAAAACTGTTTTTT
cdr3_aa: CASSAAREDISEKLFF

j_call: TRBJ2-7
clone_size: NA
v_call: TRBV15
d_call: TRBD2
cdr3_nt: TGTGCCACCAGCAGTGCCCGGACTAGCAATACCTACGAGCAGTACTTC
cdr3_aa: CATSSARTSNTYEQYF

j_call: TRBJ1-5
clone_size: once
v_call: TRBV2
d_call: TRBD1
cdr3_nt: TGTGCCAGCAGTGAACAGGGGGCCAACAATCAGCCCCAGCATTTT
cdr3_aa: CASSEQGANNQPQHF

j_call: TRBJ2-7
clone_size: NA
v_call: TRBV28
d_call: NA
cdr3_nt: TGTGCCAGCAGACCTAGCGTGAGCTCCTACGAGCAGTACTTC
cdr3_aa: CASRPSVSSYEQYF

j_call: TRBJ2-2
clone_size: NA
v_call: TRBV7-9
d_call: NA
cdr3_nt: TGTGCCAGCTACCACATAGCGGTGGGGAACACCGGGGAGCTGTTTTTT
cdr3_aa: CASYHIAVGNTGELFF